The clone carrying this T cell receptor (beta chain) appeared many times. This sample was taken from a study of early T cells in non-severe SARS-CoV-2 infection. Separate cDNA molecules each had unique molecular identifiers attached to them. TCRdb called the 5' RACE reads again in MiXCR, with one record for every CDR3 protein. The profile shows some 37,000 distinct CDR3 sequences, 9.9% of them singletons. The V end lost 0 bases, the J end lost 8 bases, and 13 bases lay between the germline ends. The length of the CDR3 is 14 residues. Germline V gives CDR1 LGHDT, CDR2 YNNKEL (reference sequence). This TCR derives from an adult who was a healthcare worker with PCR-confirmed SARS-CoV-2 infection or an uninfected control (not recorded which). This chain joins TRBV3-1 and TRBJ1-2; TRBD1 is a possible D gene (5 bases). The sample comprised whole blood. CDR3 loop: CASSQENTGRGYTF. The DNA of the CDR3 is TGTGCCAGCAGCCAAGAAAACACAGGACGGGGCTACACCTTC.